Below, 8 T cell receptor beta chains from the same sample are listed, as sequenced in a study of blood T cells in healthy people across ages. The authors ran a second PCR of about 6 to 11 cycles using a sample-barcoded 5' primer and a J-beta primer mix. TCRdb analysed the 5' RACE reads with MiXCR anew, one entry per CDR3 protein. The sample lists roughly 1,800,000 distinct CDR3 sequences, just under 50% occurring once. Sequencing was performed on blood. All receptors come from a woman aged 40-49 years in good health.

With respect to this clonotype: One end of the junction fails to match germline, which may point to a read error. The chain joins TRBV7-9 to TRBJ1-4; 9 bases are a match to TRBD1. Per the germline V gene, CDR1 is SEHNR and CDR2 is FQNEAQ (reference sequence). This CDR3 is 15 amino acids long. CDR3 loop: CAGSPADRGREKLFF. CDR3 in DNA: TGTGCCGGCAGCCCCGCGGACAGGGGAAGAGAGAAACTGTTTTTT.

The chain combines TRBV7-2 with TRBJ2-5; D may correspond to TRBD1 or TRBD2 (6 bases each). This CDR3 contains 16 residues. The germline CDR1 and CDR2 sequences are SGHTA and FQGNSA. With 4 bases removed from V and 11 bases from J, the gap between germline ends came to 26 bases. This chain's CDR3 is CASSSLSRGRSNEQYF. The CDR3 DNA is TGTGCCAGCAGCTCCCTGTCACGGGGGCGGTCGAATGAGCAGTACTTC. Full variable domain (remainder filled in from reference TRBV7-2 and TRBJ2-5): GAGVSQSPSNKVTEKGKDVELRCDPISGHTALYWYRQSLGQGLEFLIYFQGNSAPDKSGLPSDRFSAERTGGSVSTLTIQRTQQEDSAVYLCASSSLSRGRSNEQYFGPGTRLLVL.

V usage is TRBV2 and J usage is TRBJ1-2; D is undetermined. The CDR3 loop spans 12 amino acids. Germline V CDR1 and CDR2: SNHLY, FYNNEI. V was pared by 2 bases and J by 5 bases, with 6 bases between. The DNA of the CDR3 is TGTGCCAGCAGTGAAAGCTGGTATGGCTACACCTTC. This gives the protein CASSESWYGYTF.

The chain is built from TRBV7-2 and TRBJ1-2, with D possibly matching TRBD1 (5 bases). This CDR3 region has 13 residues. V lost 3 bases to trimming and J lost 4 bases, with 9 bases between them. Germline loops: CDR1 SGHTA, CDR2 FQGNSA. CDR3 coding DNA: TGTGCCAGCAGCTTCCAGGGTCTCTATGGCTACACCTTC. Its protein product is CASSFQGLYGYTF.

This clonotype was observed many times. This chain joins TRBV29-1 and TRBJ2-5; 9 nucleotides agree with TRBD2. CDR1 and CDR2 (germline): SQVTM, ANQGSEA. CDR3 length: 13 residues. V dropped 3 bases and J dropped 6; count of bases not matched to a gene: 5. The CDR3 loop reads CSVERGGGKTQYF. The DNA of the CDR3 is TGCAGCGTTGAGCGGGGGGGCGGGAAGACCCAGTACTTC.

This clonotype was recorded only once. The J gene is TRBJ2-1, the V gene TRBV9, with D tentatively TRBD2 (7 bases). The CDR3 runs 16 residues. V dropped 1 base and J dropped 5 bases, with 16 bases sitting between them. The germline CDR1 and CDR2 sequences are SGDLS and YYNGEE. The CDR3 sequence: CASSVFGGAGDNEQFF. DNA for the CDR3: TGTGCCAGCAGCGTATTTGGGGGGGCGGGAGACAATGAGCAGTTCTTC.

The J gene is TRBJ1-4, the V gene TRBV6-5; D perhaps matches TRBD1 (5 bases). There are 14 residues in the CDR3. Germline lookup yields CDR1 MNHEY and CDR2 SVGAGI. Trimming took off 5 bases at V and 3 bases at J, with 10 bases between the two ends. The CDR3 region has the DNA TGTGCCAGCAGTGCCCAGGGATCTAATGAAAAACTGTTTTTT. Its translation is CASSAQGSNEKLFF.

This clonotype was observed a handful of times. The rearrangement links TRBV11-2 to TRBJ2-7; D is tentatively TRBD1 or TRBD2 (5 bases each). V lost 4 bases and J 3 bases, leaving 19 bases between the germline ends. Germline V gene data show CDR1 as SGHAT and CDR2 as FQNNGV. CDR3 size: 16 residues. The CDR3 region is CASSYDQGAGGYEQYF. The CDR3 DNA follows: TGTGCCAGCAGCTATGATCAGGGTGCCGGAGGCTACGAGCAGTACTTC.